A selection of T cell receptor beta chains follows, all from one sample in a study of T cells after yellow fever vaccination. Each CDR3 protein is one row after TCRdb ran MiXCR on the 5' RACE reads. This sample has approximately 250,000 distinct CDR3 sequences, with approximately 6.7% found just once. The source material was CD4+ T cells sorted from PBMCs, sampled on the day of the yellow fever booster vaccination. Receptor source: a man aged 30 to 39 who received the YFV17D yellow fever vaccine. Each CDR3 is given with its conserved first and last residue. The D gene is left open where the match is weak. Clone size is stated in some rows and not others, as once, few, many or a class when expanded.

V gene	clone size	D gene	CDR3 length	J gene	CDR3 DNA	CDR3 protein
TRBV2	-	TRBD1	16	TRBJ2-1	TGTGCCAGCTCGAAGGGCTTGGGACAGGGGTACAATGAGCAGTTCTTC	CASSKGLGQGYNEQFF
TRBV12-3/TRBV12-4	few	TRBD1	14	TRBJ2-5	TGTGCCAGCAGTGCCGGGACAGGGCTGCAGACCCAGTACTTC	CASSAGTGLQTQYF
TRBV5-1	-	-	14	TRBJ1-1	TGCGCCAGCAGCTTCGGGGGTGGTTACACTGAAGCTTTCTTT	CASSFGGGYTEAFF
TRBV12-3/TRBV12-4	many	-	15	TRBJ2-1	TGTGCCAGCAGTACCCTAGCGTTTTCCTACAATGAGCAGTTCTTC	CASSTLAFSYNEQFF
TRBV20-1	-	TRBD2	15	TRBJ2-5	TGCAGTGCTATTGGGACTAGCGGGAAACAAGAGACCCAGTACTTC	CSAIGTSGKQETQYF
TRBV20-1	many	-	13	TRBJ2-3	TGCAGTGCGTACAGATTCGGCACAGATACGCAGTATTTT	CSAYRFGTDTQYF
TRBV5-1	many	-	12	TRBJ2-3	TGCGCCAGCAAAGACGTGGAGAATACGCAGTATTTT	CASKDVENTQYF
TRBV7-9	many	-	14	TRBJ1-1	TGTGCCAGCAGCCCTACCGAGCGAGGGCGGGAAGCTTTCTTT	CASSPTERGREAFF
TRBV20-1	-	-	16	TRBJ2-7	TGCAGTGCTAGAGTCGCAGACCCATCCCACTCTTCCGAGCAGTACTTC	CSARVADPSHSSEQYF
TRBV9	many	TRBD2	15	TRBJ2-1	TGTGCCAGCAGCGAGTGGGCGGGGGGGGTCGATGAGCAGTTCTTC	CASSEWAGGVDEQFF
TRBV5-1	many	-	13	TRBJ2-3	TGCGCCAGCAGAACGTTAGGGGCAGATACGCAGTATTTT	CASRTLGADTQYF
TRBV9	many	-	15	TRBJ2-2	TGTGCCAGCAGCGTCGATAGCGGTAACACCGGGGAGCTGTTTTTT	CASSVDSGNTGELFF
TRBV20-1	-	TRBD2	14	TRBJ2-3	TGCAGCAGGACGGGAGGGACTAGCACAGATACGCAGTATTTT	CSRTGGTSTDTQYF
TRBV28	many	-	14	TRBJ2-7	TGTGCCAGCCTTCCCCCGGACAAACCCTACGAGCAGTACTTC	CASLPPDKPYEQYF
TRBV7-2	-	TRBD2	15	TRBJ2-7	TGTGCCAGCGCCGATCGGACTAGCGGGAGTTTGAGGCAGTACTTC	CASADRTSGSLRQYF
TRBV4-3	-	-	15	TRBJ2-5	TGCGCCAGCAGCCAGGGGGCTAGAAGACAAGAGACCCAGTACTTC	CASSQGARRQETQYF
TRBV5-1	few	-	14	TRBJ2-5	TGCGCCAGCAGCTTGGGGATGATAGTCGAGACCCAGTACTTC	CASSLGMIVETQYF
TRBV7-3	many	TRBD2	21	TRBJ2-5	TGTGCCAGCAGCTTAACTCTACGGACTAGCGGGAGGGCCAGGAGAGGAGAGACCCAGTACTTC	CASSLTLRTSGRARRGETQYF
TRBV20-1	few	-	14	TRBJ2-3	TGCAGTGCTAGAGGTCAGGGTGGGACAGATACGCAGTATTTT	CSARGQGGTDTQYF
TRBV20-1	-	TRBD2	16	TRBJ2-1	TGCAGTGCTCCCCCCCCCAGCGGGAGCCCATACAATGAGCAGTTCTTC	CSAPPPSGSPYNEQFF
TRBV18	-	TRBD1	14	TRBJ2-7	TGTGCCAGCTCACCATCACACCAGGGGGCCGAGCAGTACTTC	CASSPSHQGAEQYF
TRBV6-5	few	TRBD2	16	TRBJ2-1	TGTGCCAGCAGTTACTCGGCTAGCGGGAGGGTAAATGAGCAGTTCTTC	CASSYSASGRVNEQFF
TRBV7-2	many	TRBD2	15	TRBJ2-7	TGTGCCAGCAGTACTGCACCGGGACTAGCGGACGAGCAGTACTTC	CASSTAPGLADEQYF
TRBV24-1	few	-	13	TRBJ2-5	TGTGCCACACGAAGTAACAGGGCAGAGACCCAGTACTTC	CATRSNRAETQYF
TRBV18	few	-	16	TRBJ2-7	TGTGCCAGCTCACCACTGGGGCGCGGGTCTTCGTACGAGCAGTACTTC	CASSPLGRGSSYEQYF
TRBV29-1	many	TRBD2	15	TRBJ2-2	TGCAGCGTTGCAGGCGGGAGATATGACACCGGGGAGCTGTTTTTT	CSVAGGRYDTGELFF
TRBV20-1	-	TRBD2	17	TRBJ2-1	TGCAGTGCTAGTGACCTCAAGGGACTAGCGGTCTACAATGAGCAGTTCTTC	CSASDLKGLAVYNEQFF